This TCR beta chain was found in a study of CD8 T cells in ankylosing spondylitis. Findings and limits, study-wide: The authors reported significant enrichment of disease-linked clones in matched ankylosing spondylitis synovial fluid. CD8+ disease-linked clones were present at relatively low frequencies in blood. One TCR beta motif, made up of about 8 highly homologous variants, appeared characteristic of ankylosing spondylitis blood.

This clonotype showed up many times. Its antigen remains unidentified. Quantitative 5'-RACE was performed with molecular barcodes, and it yielded the TCR beta libraries. Each CDR3 protein is one row after TCRdb ran MiXCR on the 5' RACE reads. The sample includes some 95,000 distinct CDR3 sequences, 7.5% to 9% of them seen just once. The TCR originated in a male donor with ankylosing spondylitis or in good health (not recorded which). The sample consisted of blood, either unsorted or a sorted T cell fraction (not recorded which).

The CDR3 spells CASSPGQGAEAFF. As DNA, the CDR3 is TGTGCCAGCTCACCAGGGCAGGGAGCTGAAGCTTTCTTT. This chain uses TRBV18 with TRBJ1-1, with a tentative D call TRBD1 (5 bases). Germline loops: CDR1 KGHSH, CDR2 LQKENI. Trimming took off 2 bases at V and 6 bases at J, with 10 bases between the two ends. The CDR3 sequence is 13 residues long.